This entry is about one TCR beta chain. This record belongs to a study of T cells in localized non-small cell lung cancer. Germline V CDR1 and CDR2: SQVTM, ANQGSEA. The CDR3 is made up of 14 amino acids. V dropped 0 bases and J dropped 0 bases, with 3 bases sitting between them. Sequencing used immunoSEQ multiplex PCR; TCRdb keeps in-frame clones, though not all of them. The data show about 59,000 clones, 80% to 95% seen once. This TCR was sampled from a man aged 40 to 69 with stage I lung adenocarcinoma. This chain connects TRBV29-1 to TRBJ2-6; D remains ambiguous. This sample comprised peripheral blood, obtained before any cancer treatment. The DNA of the CDR3 is TGCAGCGTTGAAGAGGACTCTGGGGCCAACGTCCTGACTTTC. Translated: CSVEEDSGANVLTF.